This TCR beta chain was identified during a study of shared clonotypes between healthy human individuals. General study findings and limits: Only blood was sampled, and tissue TCR repertoires likely differ from blood ones.

As concerns this clone: Its specificity is not known.

Terminally differentiated effector memory CD45RA+ cells were left out of the naive CD8 fraction, which was CD45RO-negative and positively selected for CCR7. All donors qualified as healthy HIV-negative adults and had experienced no recent acute infections or vaccinations. The assay ran at deep level. Each subset's genomic DNA was split evenly across several immunoSEQ plates. Clones were read by immunoSEQ multiplex PCR, and TCRdb kept only the in-frame ones, dropping some. Of about 800,000 clones in the sample, about 97% were seen once. The CDR3 has 15 amino acids. Trimming cost V 4 bases and J 4 bases; bases outside gene matches: 6. The germline V gene has CDR1 SEHNR and CDR2 FQNEAQ (reference sequence).

The sample taken for sequencing was naive CD8+ T cells sorted from blood. The V and J genes are TRBV7-9 and TRBJ1-5; 8 nucleotides agree with TRBD1. This sequence originates from a man younger than 40 in good health. CDR3 region: CASSYGQGGNQPQHF. The CDR3 bases are TGTGCCAGCAGCTACGGACAGGGTGGGAATCAGCCCCAGCATTTT. The complete variable domain, with remaining parts taken from reference TRBV7-9 and TRBJ1-5, reads DTGVSQNPRHKITKRGQNVTFRCDPISEHNRLYWYRQTLGQGPEFLTYFQNEAQLEKSRLLSDRFSAERPKGSFSTLEIQRTEQGDSAMYLCASSYGQGGNQPQHFGDGTRLSIL.